This T cell receptor beta chain came from a study of T cell repertoires in cytomegalovirus infection. The overall study: Through public TCR beta signatures, both CMV infection and matching HLA type were indicated.

The CDR3 contains 12 residues. Looked up from germline, CDR1 is GTSNPN and CDR2 is SVGIG (reference sequence). V was pared by 2 bases and J by 5 bases, with 8 bases between. TCRdb independently ran MiXCR on the reads; one entry per CDR3 protein. Of about 260,000 distinct CDR3 sequences listed, roughly 10% are singletons. The receptor was isolated from a human donor in good health (CMV status not recorded). Some clones in this sample may be carry-over from other donors' samples. This rearrangement joins TRBV30 to TRBJ2-3; possibly TRBD2 for D (6 bases). Material: PBMCs. In nucleotides, the CDR3 is TGTGCCTGGAGTTCCGGGGGAGATACGCAGTATTTT. The encoded protein is CAWSSGGDTQYF.